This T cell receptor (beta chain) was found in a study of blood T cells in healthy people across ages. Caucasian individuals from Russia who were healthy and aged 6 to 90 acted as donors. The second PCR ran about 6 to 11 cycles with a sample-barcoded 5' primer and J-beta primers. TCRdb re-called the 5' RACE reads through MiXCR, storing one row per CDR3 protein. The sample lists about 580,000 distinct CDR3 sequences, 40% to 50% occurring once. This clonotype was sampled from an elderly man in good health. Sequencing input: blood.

The CDR3, as DNA: TGCAGTGCTAGATCCGAACTTCTAGCGGGGGCATACAATGAGCAGTACTTC. It encodes CSARSELLAGAYNEQYF. J is TRBJ2-5 and V is TRBV20-1, with 10 positions matching TRBD2. The CDR3 contains 17 residues. Germline lookup yields CDR1 DFQATT and CDR2 SNEGSKA (reference sequence). V shed 2 bases and J 11 bases; nucleotides not matched to a gene: 20.